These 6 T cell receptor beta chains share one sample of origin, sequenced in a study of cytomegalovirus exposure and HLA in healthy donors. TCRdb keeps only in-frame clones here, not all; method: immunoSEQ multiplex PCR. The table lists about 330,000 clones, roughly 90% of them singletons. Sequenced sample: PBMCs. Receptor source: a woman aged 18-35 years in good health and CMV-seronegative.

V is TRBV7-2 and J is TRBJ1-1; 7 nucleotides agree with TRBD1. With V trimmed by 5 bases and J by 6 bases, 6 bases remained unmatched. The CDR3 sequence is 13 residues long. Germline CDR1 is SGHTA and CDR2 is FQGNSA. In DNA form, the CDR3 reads TGTGCCAGCAGCGTGACAGGGTCCCCTGAAGCTTTCTTT. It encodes CASSVTGSPEAFF.

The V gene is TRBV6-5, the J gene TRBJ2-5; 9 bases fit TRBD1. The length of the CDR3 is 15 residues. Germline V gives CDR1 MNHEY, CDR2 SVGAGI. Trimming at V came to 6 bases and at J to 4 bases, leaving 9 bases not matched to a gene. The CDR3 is CASRLQGAISETQYF. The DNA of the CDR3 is TGTGCCAGCAGGCTACAGGGGGCGATTTCAGAGACCCAGTACTTC.

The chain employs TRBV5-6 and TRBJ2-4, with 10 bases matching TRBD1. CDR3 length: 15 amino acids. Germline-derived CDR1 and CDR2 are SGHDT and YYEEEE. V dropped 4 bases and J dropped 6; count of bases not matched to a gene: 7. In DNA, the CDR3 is TGTGCCAGCAGCCCGGTGGGACAGGGGCGAAACATTCAGTACTTC. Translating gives CASSPVGQGRNIQYF.

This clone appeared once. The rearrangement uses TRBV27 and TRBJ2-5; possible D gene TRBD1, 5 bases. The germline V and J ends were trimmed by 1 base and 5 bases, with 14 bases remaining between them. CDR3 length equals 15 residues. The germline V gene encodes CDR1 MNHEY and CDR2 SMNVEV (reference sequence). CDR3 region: CASSLFSSRVETQYF. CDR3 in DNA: TGTGCCAGCAGTTTATTTTCGTCCAGGGTTGAGACCCAGTACTTC.

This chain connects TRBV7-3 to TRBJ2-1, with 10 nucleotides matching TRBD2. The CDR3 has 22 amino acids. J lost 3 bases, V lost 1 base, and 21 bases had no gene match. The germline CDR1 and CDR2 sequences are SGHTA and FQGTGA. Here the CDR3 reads CASSLIRVGGATTSGFYNEQFF. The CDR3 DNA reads TGTGCCAGCAGCTTAATACGGGTCGGGGGCGCGACGACTAGCGGGTTCTACAATGAGCAGTTCTTC.

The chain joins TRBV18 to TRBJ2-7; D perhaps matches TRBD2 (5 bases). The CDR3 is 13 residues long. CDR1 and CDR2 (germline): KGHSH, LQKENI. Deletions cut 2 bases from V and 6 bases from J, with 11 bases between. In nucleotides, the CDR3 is TGTGCCAGCTCACCAGGGAATCGGGGCGAGCAGTACTTC. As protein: CASSPGNRGEQYF.